A single sample gave rise to the 9 T cell receptor beta chains below, sequenced in a study of cytomegalovirus exposure and HLA in healthy donors. This PCR relied on a set of 60 Vbeta primers and 13 Jbeta primers. Profiling relied on immunoSEQ multiplex PCR, and the TCRdb table lists in-frame clones only, not all of them. The sample lists about 150,000 clones, under 70% occurring once. Sequencing was carried out using PBMCs. Receptors were obtained from a man aged 25-40 years in good health and CMV-seropositive.

The gene calls are TRBV9 and TRBJ2-7; the D gene is possibly TRBD2 (5 bases). Germline V lookup: CDR1 SGDLS, CDR2 YYNGEE. This CDR3 is 14 amino acids long. The ends were cut back, 0 bases at V and 5 bases at J, with 12 bases in the middle. CDR3 bases: TGTGCCAGCAGCGTAGCATTGAGGGAGAACGAGCAGTACTTC. Its translation is CASSVALRENEQYF.

The chain couples TRBV7-3 to TRBJ2-1; perhaps TRBD1 as D (6 bases). The V gene's germline CDR1 is SGHTA and CDR2 FQGTGA. V was cut by 0 bases and J by 7 bases, with 16 bases left in between. The CDR3 totals 16 residues. The CDR3 nucleotides read TGTGCCAGCAGCTTAACGTCACGTGCCCAGGGGAATGAGCAGTTCTTC. Encoded protein: CASSLTSRAQGNEQFF.

This CDR3 is CASSRTVDILAGNTGELFF. CDR3 DNA sequence: TGCGCCAGCAGCCGGACCGTGGATATACTAGCGGGAAACACCGGGGAGCTGTTTTTT. V usage is TRBV4-1 and J usage is TRBJ2-2, with 10 bases matching TRBD2. The germline V gene encodes CDR1 MGHRA and CDR2 YSYEKL. The ends lost 4 bases at V and 2 bases at J; junction bases unmatched: 13. The CDR3 spans 19 residues.

The chain carries TRBV7-9 and TRBJ2-2, with TRBD1 as a possible D gene (5 bases). CDR1 is SEHNR and CDR2 is FQNEAQ in the germline V gene (reference sequence). CDR3 size: 14 residues. V was pared by 5 bases and J by 5 bases, with 12 bases between. The CDR3: CASSRTQVTGELFF. CDR3 bases: TGTGCCAGCAGCCGGACACAAGTTACCGGGGAGCTGTTTTTT.

The V and J genes are TRBV9 and TRBJ2-1; maybe TRBD2 (5 bases). Germline assignment: CDR1 SGDLS and CDR2 YYNGEE. Trimming shortened V by 0 bases and J by 0 bases, and 7 bases separated the two germline ends. The CDR3 is made up of 15 amino acids. The DNA for the CDR3 is TGTGCCAGCAGCGTAGGGGCGGGCTCCTACAATGAGCAGTTCTTC. The encoded protein is CASSVGAGSYNEQFF. Full variable domain (rest looked up from reference TRBV9 and TRBJ2-1): DSGVTQTPKHLITATGQRVTLRCSPRSGDLSVYWYQQSLDQGLQFLIQYYNGEERAKGNILERFSAQQFPDLHSELNLSSLELGDSALYFCASSVGAGSYNEQFFGPGTRLTVL.

This clone was counted once. The rearrangement uses TRBV7-3 and TRBJ2-1; the match to TRBD2 covers 9 bases. The CDR3 loop spans 16 amino acids. CDR1 is SGHTA, CDR2 FQGTGA, per germline. V was pared by 5 bases and J by 6 bases, with 11 bases of the junction left unmatched. CDR3 in DNA: TGTGCCAGCAGCCCCCGGGGTAGCGGGAGATTCAATGAGCAGTTCTTC. Its translation is CASSPRGSGRFNEQFF.

J is TRBJ1-2 and V is TRBV5-6; D perhaps matches TRBD1 (5 bases). The CDR3 consists of 14 residues. The germline V gene has CDR1 SGHDT and CDR2 YYEEEE. Trimming cost V 0 bases and J 7 bases, with 13 bases left between them. CDR3 DNA: TGTGCCAGCAGCTTGGAACAGGATCTTGGTGGCTACACCTTC. It yields the protein CASSLEQDLGGYTF.

The chain uses TRBV27 and TRBJ2-3; no firm D call. The V end was cut by 2 bases, the J end by 0 bases, with 3 bases between. In germline, CDR1 is MNHEY, CDR2 SMNVEV (reference sequence). The CDR3 runs 13 residues. CDR3 sequence reads: CASSLQSTDTQYF. CDR3 sequence (DNA): TGTGCCAGCAGTTTACAGAGCACAGATACGCAGTATTTT.

This sequence joins TRBV11-2 and TRBJ2-7, with TRBD2 as a possible D gene (6 bases). The CDR3 consists of 14 residues. Looked up from germline, CDR1 is SGHAT and CDR2 is FQNNGV. V gave up 1 base and J gave up 2 bases, with 9 bases separating them. DNA of the CDR3: TGTGCCAGCAGCTTAGGGACGGGAGCCTACGAGCAGTACTTC. Translation gives CASSLGTGAYEQYF.